In its sample, the clone carrying this TCR beta chain was seen once. What it recognizes is unknown. No infections or other immune events were documented during collection. Sequenced by immunoSEQ multiplex PCR; TCRdb stores in-frame clones only, minus some. The sample contains 130,000 or so clones, around 84% of which appear only once. The sample comes from a study of identifying expanded T cells in peripheral blood. Study-wide results and caveats: Over around two and four weeks, about 17 and 20 clones changed, versus 1.2 between replicates. Two-week clone count variance significantly increased as total template count grew.

CDR1 SGHDN and CDR2 FVKESK come from the germline V gene. The CDR3 consists of 14 residues. V was cut by 0 bases and J by 5 bases, with 10 bases left in between. The specimen was blood. The chain links TRBV14 to TRBJ1-2; D might be TRBD1 (5 bases). The source of this sequence is a person aged 18 to 75 in good health. CDR3 nucleotide sequence: TGTGCCAGCAGCCAAGATAACGCAGGGTATGGCTACACCTTC. Amino acids: CASSQDNAGYGYTF. Combining the CDR3 with reference TRBV14 and TRBJ1-2 gives the whole variable domain EAGVTQFPSHSVIEKGQTVTLRCDPISGHDNLYWYRRVMGKEIKFLLHFVKESKQDESGMPNNRFLAERTGGTYSTLKVQPAELEDSGVYFCASSQDNAGYGYTFGSGTRLTVV.